Detailed here is one T cell receptor (beta chain). Its antigen is undetermined. The sample comes from a study of T cell responses to AZD1222 COVID-19 vaccine. Study findings and constraints: Across the whole spike, CD4 TCRs peaked at regions 160-218 and 743-854. Unmutated variant regions reportedly attract nearly half of all spike-specific TCRs.

There are 16 residues in the CDR3. Per the germline V gene, CDR1 is SGHDT and CDR2 is YYEEEE. Trimming removed 2 bases from V and 4 bases from J, with 15 bases in between. TCRdb's table, derived via immunoSEQ multiplex PCR, lists solely in-frame clones and lacks some. Of about 99,000 clones listed, approximately 88% are singletons. This chain connects TRBV5-6 to TRBJ2-2; D gene uncertain. Sequencing was performed on peripheral blood, taken on day 0 of AZD1222 vaccination. The receptor was derived from an adult in good health. The CDR3 protein is CASSFLSLPPTGELFF. CDR3 sequence (DNA): TGTGCCAGCAGCTTTCTGTCCCTACCCCCCACCGGGGAGCTGTTTTTT.